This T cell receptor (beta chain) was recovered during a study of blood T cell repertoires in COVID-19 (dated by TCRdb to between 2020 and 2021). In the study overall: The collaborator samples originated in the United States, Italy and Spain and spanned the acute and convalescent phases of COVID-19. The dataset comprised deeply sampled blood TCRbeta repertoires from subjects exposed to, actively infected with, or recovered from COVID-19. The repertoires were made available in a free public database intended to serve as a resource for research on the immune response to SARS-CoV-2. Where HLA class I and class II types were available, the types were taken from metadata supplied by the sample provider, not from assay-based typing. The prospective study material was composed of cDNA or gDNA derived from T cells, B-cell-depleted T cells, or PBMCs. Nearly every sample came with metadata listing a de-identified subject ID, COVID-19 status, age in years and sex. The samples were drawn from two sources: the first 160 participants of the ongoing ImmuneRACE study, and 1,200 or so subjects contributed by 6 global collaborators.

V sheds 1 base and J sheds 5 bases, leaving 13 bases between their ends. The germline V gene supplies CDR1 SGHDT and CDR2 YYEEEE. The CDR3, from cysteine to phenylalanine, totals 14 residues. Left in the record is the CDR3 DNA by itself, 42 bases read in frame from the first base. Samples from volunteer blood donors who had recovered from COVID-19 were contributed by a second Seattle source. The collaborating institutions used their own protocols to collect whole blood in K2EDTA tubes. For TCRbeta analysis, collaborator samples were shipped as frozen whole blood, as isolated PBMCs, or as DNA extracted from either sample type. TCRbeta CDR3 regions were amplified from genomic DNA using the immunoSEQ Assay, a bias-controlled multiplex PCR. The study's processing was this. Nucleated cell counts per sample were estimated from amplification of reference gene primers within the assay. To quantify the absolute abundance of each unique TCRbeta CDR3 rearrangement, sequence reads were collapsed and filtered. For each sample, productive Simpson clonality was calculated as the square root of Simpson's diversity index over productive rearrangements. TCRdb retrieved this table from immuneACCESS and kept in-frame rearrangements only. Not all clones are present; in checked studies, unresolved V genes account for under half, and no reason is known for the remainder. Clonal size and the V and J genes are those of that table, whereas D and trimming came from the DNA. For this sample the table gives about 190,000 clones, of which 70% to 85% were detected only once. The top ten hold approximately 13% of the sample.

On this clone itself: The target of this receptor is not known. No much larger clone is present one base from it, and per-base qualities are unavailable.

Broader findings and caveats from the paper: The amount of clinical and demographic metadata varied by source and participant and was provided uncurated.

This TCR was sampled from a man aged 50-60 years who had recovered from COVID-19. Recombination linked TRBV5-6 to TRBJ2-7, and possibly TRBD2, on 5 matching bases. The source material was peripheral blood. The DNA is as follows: TGTGCCAGCAGCTTGTTCGGGGTAGGTAACGAGCAGTACTTC. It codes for CASSLFGVGNEQYF.